This TCR beta chain stems from a study of beta chain features in type 1 diabetes. Notes on this clone: Its specificity is not known.

Every isolated RNA sample was fully reverse transcribed, so sequencing captured expressed TCRB transcripts. Only in-frame clones appear in the TCRdb table, and some are missing; sequencing was by immunoSEQ multiplex PCR. The sample includes about 340,000 clones, less than 9.5% of them seen just once. Study-level results: A potential influence of HLA type upon TCRB rearrangement remained unresolved herein. Cells expressing TCR highly could be over-represented by cDNA sequencing.

V lost 5 bases and J lost 6, with 17 bases in between. Germline CDR1 and CDR2: MNHNS and SASEGT. The CDR3 is 15 residues long. The clonotype comes from a woman aged 18-29 years in good health. The chain has TRBV6-1 and TRBJ1-5, with TRBD1 as a possible D gene (5 bases). The sequencing sample was made of central memory CD4+ T cells from blood. In DNA, the CDR3 is TGTGCCAGCAGTTCCATGCGGGGCATCGGTCAGCCCCAGCATTTT. Its protein is CASSSMRGIGQPQHF.